The present entry profiles one T cell receptor (beta chain) with its context. MiXCR, run by TCRdb on the RT-PCR reads, gives a single entry per CDR3 protein. The repertoire consists of approximately 6,900 distinct CDR3 sequences, with about four fifths occurring once and the leading ten covering about 3.4%. This CDR3 spans 15 amino acids. Germline CDR1 reads MDHEN; CDR2 reads SYDVKM. Trimming stripped 5 bases from V and 3 bases from J, with 16 bases between. The record originates from a study of yellow fever vaccine responses in identical twins. The rearrangement joins TRBV28 to TRBJ1-1; D is perhaps TRBD1 (6 bases). This receptor was identified in a woman aged 18 to 35 who received the yellow fever vaccine. The sequencing used T cells from blood (PBMCs), unsorted or a sorted subset (not recorded which), collected before or after yellow fever vaccination (not recorded which). In DNA form, the CDR3 reads TGTGCCAGCAGTCCCCTAGACAGGAGGGACACTGAAGCTTTCTTT. The encoded protein is CASSPLDRRDTEAFF. The whole variable domain, filled in from reference TRBV28 and TRBJ1-1, reads DVKVTQSSRYLVKRTGEKVFLECVQDMDHENMFWYRQDPGLGLRLIYFSYDVKMKEKGDIPEGYSVSREKKERFSLILESASTNQTSMYLCASSPLDRRDTEAFFGQGTRLTVV.